This entry lists 25 T cell receptor beta chains sequenced from one sample in a study of cytomegalovirus exposure and HLA in healthy donors. PCR employed 60 Vbeta and 13 Jbeta primers. Clones were read by immunoSEQ multiplex PCR, and TCRdb kept only the in-frame ones, dropping some. The sample has about 230,000 clones, approximately 90% seen once. The specimen sequenced was PBMCs. The source is a woman in her late teens or twenties in good health and CMV-seronegative.

V and J are TRBV25-1 and TRBJ2-1; 7 bases fit TRBD2. The CDR3 consists of 17 residues. Germline V gene lookup returns CDR1 MGHDK and CDR2 SYGVNS. Trimming took 8 bases from V and 0 from J; bases not matched to a gene: 13. CDR3 region: CASRPLAGKSSYNEQFF. The CDR3 DNA is TGTGCCAGCCGCCCTTTAGCGGGTAAAAGCTCCTACAATGAGCAGTTCTTC.

The chain uses TRBV19 and TRBJ1-2; TRBD1 is a possible D gene (5 bases). The CDR3 covers 15 residues. Trimming pared 3 bases from V and 5 bases from J, leaving 16 bases between. The germline CDR1 and CDR2 sequences are LNHDA and SQIVND (reference sequence). The CDR3 DNA reads as TGTGCCAGTAGTATTGGGGAGGGGACGGGGTATGGCTACACCTTC. This sequence encodes CASSIGEGTGYGYTF.

This chain's CDR3 is CASSSGLKNEQFF. CDR3 nucleotides: TGTGCCAGCAGCTCAGGTCTGAAGAATGAGCAGTTCTTC. This chain joins TRBV5-6 and TRBJ2-1, with unresolved D. Germline values: CDR1 SGHDT, CDR2 YYEEEE. Trimming took off 3 bases at V and 7 bases at J, with 11 bases between the two ends. This CDR3 is 13 amino acids long.

This clone was observed a single time. The chain employs TRBV5-5 and TRBJ1-1; D is unclear. Trimming stripped 4 bases from V and 8 bases from J, with 12 bases between. Germline CDR1 and CDR2: SGHKS and YYEKEE (reference sequence). This CDR3 is 12 amino acids long. The CDR3 region has the DNA TGTGCCAGCAGCACCGGAGGGCGGGAAGCTTTCTTT. As protein: CASSTGGREAFF. The variable domain in full, with the rest retrieved from reference TRBV5-5 and TRBJ1-1, is DAGVTQSPTHLIKTRGQQVTLRCSPISGHKSVSWYQQVLGQGPQFIFQYYEKEERGRGNFPDRFSARQFPNYSSELNVNALLLGDSALYLCASSTGGREAFFGQGTRLTVV.

This clone was recorded only once. This chain uses TRBV7-6 with TRBJ2-2, with TRBD2 as a possible D gene (5 bases). This CDR3 is built from 16 residues. Germline V gives CDR1 SGHVS, CDR2 FNYEAQ. V was shortened by 6 bases and J by 0 bases, with 14 bases between the two germline ends. CDR3 in DNA: TGTGCCAGCAGACATCGCACGGGGACGAACACCGGGGAGCTGTTTTTT. Amino acids: CASRHRTGTNTGELFF.

This clone was recorded only once. This sample includes further DNA sequences coding for the same CDR3. The J gene is TRBJ2-7, the V gene TRBV15; 9 bases are a match to TRBD1. The V and J ends lost 4 bases and 4 bases, in that order; junction bases with no gene match: 2. CDR3 size: 13 residues. Germline CDR1 reads LNHNV; CDR2 reads YYDKDF (reference sequence). The CDR3 region is CATSKGQGYEQYF. CDR3 DNA: TGTGCCACCAGCAAAGGACAGGGGTACGAGCAGTACTTC.

This sequence joins TRBV9 and TRBJ1-4, with D perhaps TRBD1 (5 bases). Germline CDR1 is SGDLS and CDR2 is YYNGEE. The CDR3 runs to 18 residues. Deletions cut 5 bases from V and 7 bases from J, with 27 bases between. In DNA, the CDR3 is TGTGCCAGCAGTCGTAGTTTATGGACACCCGTAGCGGGTGAAAAACTGTTTTTT. Amino acid sequence: CASSRSLWTPVAGEKLFF.

The chain links TRBV5-4 to TRBJ1-2; D possibly corresponds to TRBD1 (6 bases). V gave up 4 bases and J gave up 1 base, with 11 bases separating them. The V gene's germline CDR1 is SGHNT and CDR2 YYREEE (reference sequence). The CDR3 spans 14 residues. CDR3 in amino acids: CASSTWTDNYGYTF. The CDR3 DNA follows: TGTGCCAGCAGCACCTGGACAGATAACTATGGCTACACCTTC.

For this clone: Other DNA sequences in this sample translate to the same CDR3. The V and J genes are TRBV7-9 and TRBJ2-7, with no clear D. The ends were cut back, 2 bases at V and 0 bases at J, with 5 bases in the middle. Germline V lookup: CDR1 SEHNR, CDR2 FQNEAQ (reference sequence). The CDR3 covers 13 residues. CDR3 DNA: TGTGCCAGCAGCTTAACCAGCTCCTACGAGCAGTACTTC. Protein sequence: CASSLTSSYEQYF.

V is TRBV5-1 and J is TRBJ1-1, with D hard to call. V lost 3 bases to trimming and J lost 1 base, with 13 bases between them. This CDR3 is built from 15 residues. The germline V gene encodes CDR1 SGHRS and CDR2 YFSETQ. DNA of the CDR3: TGCGCCAGCAGCTCGCTGCAACGGGGGAACACTGAAGCTTTCTTT. Amino acids: CASSSLQRGNTEAFF. Using reference TRBV5-1 and TRBJ1-1 for the parts outside the CDR3, the full variable domain is KAGVTQTPRYLIKTRGQQVTLSCSPISGHRSVSWYQQTPGQGLQFLFEYFSETQRNKGNFPGRFSGRQFSNSRSEMNVSTLELGDSALYLCASSSLQRGNTEAFFGQGTRLTVV.

The rearrangement links TRBV7-9 to TRBJ2-1, with 9 bases fitting TRBD1. The CDR3 is made up of 15 amino acids. Trimming took 3 bases from V and 4 from J; bases not matched to a gene: 4. Germline V gene sequence: CDR1 SEHNR, CDR2 FQNEAQ (reference sequence). CDR3 residues: CASSFGDRDYNEQFF. For the CDR3, the DNA is TGTGCCAGCAGCTTTGGGGACAGGGATTACAATGAGCAGTTCTTC.

V usage is TRBV6-6 and J usage is TRBJ1-2, with 8 bases aligning to TRBD1. The CDR3 is 15 amino acids. The germline V gene encodes CDR1 MNHNY and CDR2 SVGAGI (reference sequence). V dropped 4 bases and J dropped 8; count of bases not matched to a gene: 12. CDR3 loop: CASSSHPDRGWGYTF. Written as DNA, the CDR3 is TGTGCCAGCAGTTCACACCCTGACAGGGGTTGGGGCTACACCTTC.

The rearrangement joins TRBV5-1 to TRBJ1-2; TRBD1 agrees at 10 bases. Germline V gene lookup returns CDR1 SGHRS and CDR2 YFSETQ. The CDR3 length is 16 residues. V shed 0 bases, J shed 8 bases, and the junction held 10 bases outside the gene matches. CDR3 coding DNA: TGCGCCAGCAGCTTGGAACCAGTCGGGACAGGGGTCGGCTACACCTTC. This sequence encodes CASSLEPVGTGVGYTF.

The V gene is TRBV25-1, the J gene TRBJ1-6; D is undetermined. The germline V and J ends were trimmed by 3 bases and 6 bases, with 3 bases remaining between them. CDR1 and CDR2 from the germline V gene are MGHDK and SYGVNS. The CDR3 loop spans 12 amino acids. CDR3 loop: CASSESNSPLHF. DNA of the CDR3: TGTGCCAGCAGTGAGAGTAATTCACCCCTCCACTTT. Complete variable domain (other parts from reference TRBV25-1 and TRBJ1-6): EADIYQTPRYLVIGTGKKITLECSQTMGHDKMYWYQQDPGMELHLIHYSYGVNSTEKGDLSSESTVSRIRTEHFPLTLESARPSHTSQYLCASSESNSPLHFGNGTRLTVT.

The chain is built from TRBV29-1 and TRBJ1-1; D not resolved. Germline loops: CDR1 SQVTM, CDR2 ANQGSEA. V lost 3 bases, J lost 2 bases, and 7 bases lay in between. The CDR3 is made up of 12 amino acids. CDR3 DNA: TGCAGCGTTGATAATTTTAACACTGAAGCTTTCTTT. It codes for CSVDNFNTEAFF.

The chain carries TRBV2 and TRBJ1-4; no definite D call. Trimming took 3 bases from V and 5 from J, leaving 7 bases between them. Germline CDR1 reads SNHLY; CDR2 reads FYNNEI. The CDR3 contains 13 residues. Here the CDR3 DNA reads TGTGCCAGCAGTGAGTTCTTGAATGAAAAACTGTTTTTT. Its protein is CASSEFLNEKLFF.

The chain joins TRBV20-1 to TRBJ2-7; D gene unclear. Germline V gene sequence: CDR1 DFQATT, CDR2 SNEGSKA (reference sequence). V shed 0 bases and J shed 6 bases, with 6 bases lying between them. CDR3 length equals 11 residues. CDR3 amino acids: CSARDRGEQYF. CDR3 nucleotides: TGCAGTGCTAGAGATCGAGGCGAGCAGTACTTC.

With respect to this clone: Other DNA sequences from this sample encode an identical CDR3 as well. This chain connects TRBV11-3 to TRBJ2-7; 10 positions agree with TRBD2. CDR3 length equals 14 residues. Losses at the gene ends were 2 bases for V and 3 bases for J; bases not matched to a gene: 1. Looked up from germline, CDR1 is SGHNT and CDR2 is YENEEA. CDR3 nucleotide sequence: TGTGCCAGCAGCTTAACTAGCGGGAACTACGAGCAGTACTTC. This encodes CASSLTSGNYEQYF.

The genes are TRBV7-9 and TRBJ1-1; 7 bases are a match to TRBD1. Germline values: CDR1 SEHNR, CDR2 FQNEAQ (reference sequence). The CDR3 totals 12 residues. The V gene end was trimmed by 4 bases and the J gene end by 8 bases; junction bases not matched to a gene: 4. The CDR3 bases are TGTGCCAGCAGCTCGGACAGGCCCGAAGCTTTCTTT. Its translation: CASSSDRPEAFF.

This clone showed up just a few times. The chain uses TRBV18 and TRBJ2-2; 10 positions agree with TRBD1. There are 16 residues in the CDR3. V lost 2 bases and J lost 4; bases outside the gene matches: 4. Per germline, CDR1 KGHSH and CDR2 LQKENI. The CDR3 nucleotides read TGTGCCAGCTCACCAAGGGGACAGGGGCGCACCGGGGAGCTGTTTTTT. Amino acid sequence: CASSPRGQGRTGELFF.

To note about this clone: The CDR3 ends on some other residue instead of the conserved phenylalanine or tryptophan, so this is likely a read error. The limits of the CDR3 on the DNA are not certain, so only TCRdb's listed CDR3 is given. V usage is TRBV7-9 and J usage is TRBJ1-4. Germline V gene data show CDR1 as SEHNR and CDR2 as FQNEAQ (reference sequence). The CDR3 contains 12 residues when both ends are counted. Here the CDR3 reads CASSSLFRGGLG.

This chain uses TRBV19 with TRBJ2-5; TRBD2 matches at 9 bases. CDR1 is LNHDA and CDR2 is SQIVND in the germline V gene (reference sequence). The CDR3 is 17 residues long. V shed 3 bases and J 5 bases; nucleotides not matched to a gene: 13. CDR3 protein: CASSINAGGGSSETQYF. DNA of the CDR3: TGTGCCAGTAGTATCAATGCGGGAGGGGGGTCCAGTGAGACCCAGTACTTC.

This clone was counted only a few times. V gene TRBV5-6 combines with J gene TRBJ1-2, with D unresolved. The CDR3 extends over 12 amino acids. V lost 4 bases and J 8 bases, leaving 12 bases between the germline ends. Germline V gene sequence: CDR1 SGHDT, CDR2 YYEEEE. The CDR3 region is CASSPLASGYTF. The CDR3, as DNA: TGTGCCAGCAGCCCCCTCGCGAGCGGCTACACCTTC.

The CDR3 here is CASSVGRGPSGANVLTF. CDR3 sequence (DNA): TGTGCCAGCAGCGTAGGGCGGGGGCCCTCGGGGGCCAACGTCCTGACTTTC. The chain carries TRBV9 and TRBJ2-6; a possible D gene is TRBD2 (7 bases). The CDR3 runs to 17 residues. CDR1 and CDR2 (germline): SGDLS, YYNGEE. The V and J ends lost 0 bases and 4 bases respectively, with 14 bases between them.

This rearrangement joins TRBV5-8 to TRBJ2-7; TRBD2 is a possible D gene (6 bases). This CDR3 is built from 12 residues. The V gene's germline CDR1 is SGHTS and CDR2 YDEGEE. Trimming removed 4 bases from V and 9 bases from J, with 14 bases in between. The CDR3, as DNA: TGTGCCAGCAGCCGGGACTCGCAGATGCAGTACTTC. This codes for CASSRDSQMQYF.